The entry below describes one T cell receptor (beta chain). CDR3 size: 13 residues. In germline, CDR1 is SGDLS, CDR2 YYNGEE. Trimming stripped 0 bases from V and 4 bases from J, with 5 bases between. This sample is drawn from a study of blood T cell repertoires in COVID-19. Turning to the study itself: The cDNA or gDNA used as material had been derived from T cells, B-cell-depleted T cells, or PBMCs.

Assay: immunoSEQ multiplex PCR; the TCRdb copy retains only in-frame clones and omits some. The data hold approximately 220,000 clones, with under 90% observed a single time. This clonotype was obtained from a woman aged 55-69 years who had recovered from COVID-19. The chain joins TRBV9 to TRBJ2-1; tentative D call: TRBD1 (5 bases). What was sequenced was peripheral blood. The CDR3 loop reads CASSVEGYNEQFF. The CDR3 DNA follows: TGTGCCAGCAGCGTAGAGGGGTACAATGAGCAGTTCTTC.